This T cell receptor (beta chain) was identified in a study of T cells in narcolepsy. The data were produced by immunoSEQ multiplex PCR, yet TCRdb's version contains in-frame clones alone and is incomplete. This table holds about 40,000 clones, around 89% found once. The germline V gene has CDR1 SEHNR and CDR2 FQNEAQ (reference sequence). V was clipped by 3 bases and J by 7 bases; unmatched bases: 7. This CDR3 has 15 amino acids. Sequenced sample: CD45RA- memory CD4+ T cells from PBMCs. The clonotype comes from a human donor with narcolepsy. The chain has TRBV7-9 and TRBJ1-4; TRBD1 agrees at 8 bases. The CDR3 reads CASSLWTGQAEKLFF. The CDR3 region has the DNA TGTGCCAGCAGCTTGTGGACAGGGCAGGCTGAAAAACTGTTTTTT.